Shown below are 18 T cell receptor beta chains from a single sample sequenced in a study of blood T cell repertoires in COVID-19. Data came from immunoSEQ multiplex PCR; TCRdb stores just in-frame clones and leaves some out. There are some 20,000 clones in the sample; roughly nine tenths occur only once, and approximately 9.9% lies in the top ten. The source material was peripheral blood. The receptors were sampled from a human donor in a cohort sampled during active COVID-19.

This chain links TRBV7-8 with TRBJ2-2; TRBD2 matches 11 bases. V was clipped by 3 bases and J by 5 bases; unmatched bases: 5. Germline lookup yields CDR1 SGHVS and CDR2 FQNEAQ. CDR3 size: 16 residues. CDR3 amino acids: CASSFTSGRFTGELFF. The DNA for the CDR3 is TGTGCCAGCAGCTTTACTAGCGGGAGATTTACCGGGGAGCTGTTTTTT.

This chain uses TRBV5-1 with TRBJ2-3, with 7 bases fitting TRBD2. From germline, CDR1 is SGHRS and CDR2 YFSETQ. With V trimmed by 2 bases and J by 0 bases, 9 bases remained unmatched. The CDR3 consists of 17 residues. The CDR3 protein is CASSLNGLAVSTDTQYF. The CDR3 DNA follows: TGCGCCAGCAGCTTAAACGGGCTAGCGGTTAGCACAGATACGCAGTATTTT.

This clone was observed a few times. This chain uses TRBV28 with TRBJ1-6, with 10 nucleotides matching TRBD1. Germline trimming cut 6 bases from V and 9 bases from J; bases unmatched to any gene: 8. The germline CDR1 and CDR2 sequences are MDHEN and SYDVKM. This CDR3 has 15 residues. Here the CDR3 reads CASSIQRTGGSPLHF. CDR3 bases: TGTGCCAGCAGCATCCAGAGGACAGGGGGTTCACCCCTCCACTTT.

V and J are TRBV28 and TRBJ2-7; the match to TRBD2 covers 9 bases. This CDR3 has 15 amino acids. V shed 3 bases and J 3 bases; nucleotides not matched to a gene: 6. Germline CDR1 reads MDHEN; CDR2 reads SYDVKM. The CDR3 spells CASSFRKAGGYEQYF. In DNA, the CDR3 is TGTGCCAGCAGTTTTAGGAAAGCGGGGGGCTACGAGCAGTACTTC.

This chain connects TRBV3-1 (or the pseudogene TRBV3-2) to TRBJ1-4; no clear D gene. Germline CDR1 LGHDT, CDR2 YNNKEL (reference sequence). The CDR3 length is 16 residues. The V end lost 4 bases, the J end lost 6 bases, and 18 bases lay between the germline ends. Here the CDR3 reads CASSLQTPLSDEKLFF. For the CDR3, the DNA is TGTGCCAGCAGCCTACAGACACCCCTCTCGGATGAAAAACTGTTTTTT.

The chain couples TRBV28 to TRBJ2-7; maybe TRBD2 (7 bases). V was pared by 6 bases and J by 5 bases, with 17 bases between. The CDR3 totals 14 residues. Germline CDR1 is MDHEN and CDR2 is SYDVKM. CDR3 in amino acids: CASSPRGGVNEQYF. CDR3 bases: TGTGCCAGCAGCCCAAGGGGGGGGGTCAACGAGCAGTACTTC.

J is TRBJ2-4 and V is TRBV4-1; D gene uncertain. Germline CDR1 is MGHRA and CDR2 is YSYEKL. The CDR3 loop spans 15 amino acids. Trimming cost V 0 bases and J 1 base, with 7 bases left between them. The CDR3 DNA reads TGCGCCAGCAGCCAAGATCAGGTGGCCAAAAACATTCAGTACTTC. Translation gives CASSQDQVAKNIQYF.

V usage is TRBV6-5 and J usage is TRBJ1-2; 10 positions match TRBD1. Germline CDR1 and CDR2: MNHEY and SVGAGI. This CDR3 region has 15 residues. J lost 6 bases, V lost 4 bases, and 8 bases had no gene match. Here the CDR3 reads CASSWDRGRDDGYTF. The CDR3 coding sequence is TGTGCCAGCAGTTGGGACAGGGGAAGGGATGATGGCTACACCTTC.

The chain joins TRBV2 to TRBJ1-5; D may be TRBD1 (5 bases). This CDR3 spans 15 amino acids. Germline V lookup: CDR1 SNHLY, CDR2 FYNNEI. Trimming took off 3 bases at V and 7 bases at J, with 16 bases between the two ends. The CDR3, as DNA: TGTGCCAGCAGTGAGCTAGGGACGGGAGCACAGCCCCAGCATTTT. Its translation: CASSELGTGAQPQHF.

This chain uses TRBV5-1 with TRBJ1-5; TRBD1 agrees at 7 bases. The CDR3 has 15 amino acids. With V trimmed by 4 bases and J by 1 base, 5 bases remained unmatched. Germline loops: CDR1 SGHRS, CDR2 YFSETQ. CDR3 loop: CASSARGESNQPQHF. The CDR3 DNA sequence: TGCGCCAGCAGCGCCAGGGGGGAGAGCAATCAGCCCCAGCATTTT.

The gene calls are TRBV29-1 and TRBJ2-3; D not resolved. Germline V CDR1 and CDR2: SQVTM, ANQGSEA. The CDR3 sequence is 16 residues long. Trimming pared 6 bases from V and 0 bases from J, leaving 19 bases between. CDR3 nucleotides: TGCAGCGTCGAACCCCATACTCTTTCTAGCACAGATACGCAGTATTTT. It is translated as CSVEPHTLSSTDTQYF.

The V call is TRBV13, the J call TRBJ2-3; 7 bases line up with TRBD1. The ends lost 5 bases at V and 2 bases at J; junction bases unmatched: 7. CDR1 PRHDT and CDR2 FYEKMQ come from the germline V gene (reference sequence). This CDR3 has 15 amino acids. CDR3 sequence (DNA): TGTGCCAGCAGCCTGTTAGACAGGGACACAGATACGCAGTATTTT. It codes for CASSLLDRDTDTQYF.

In this sample, this clone turned up once. The V and J genes are TRBV18 and TRBJ2-7, with 11 bases that match TRBD2. With 3 bases clipped from V and 4 bases from J, the junction kept 2 bases outside the gene matches. The germline V gene encodes CDR1 KGHSH and CDR2 LQKENI. The CDR3 runs to 14 residues. The CDR3 sequence: CASSPGTSGYEQYF. CDR3 nucleotide sequence: TGTGCCAGCTCACCCGGGACTAGCGGTTACGAGCAGTACTTC.

V and J are TRBV20-1 and TRBJ1-2; D is undetermined. CDR1 and CDR2 (germline): DFQATT, SNEGSKA (reference sequence). The CDR3 has 16 residues. Trimming removed 3 bases from V and 0 bases from J, with 17 bases in between. As DNA, the CDR3 is TGCAGTGCTAGTAGTTCTTCAGTATACCCTAACTATGGCTACACCTTC. It encodes CSASSSSVYPNYGYTF.

The chain employs TRBV19 and TRBJ1-6; D is unclear. Germline CDR1 is LNHDA and CDR2 is SQIVND (reference sequence). This CDR3 comprises 15 residues. V lost 11 bases, J lost 9 bases, and 23 bases lay in between. CDR3 sequence reads: CASKGRERETSPLHF. The CDR3, as DNA: TGTGCCTCGAAAGGGAGGGAGAGGGAAACTTCACCCCTCCACTTT.

J is TRBJ2-1 and V is TRBV9, with a tentative D call TRBD2 (5 bases). Per germline, CDR1 SGDLS and CDR2 YYNGEE. Deletions cut 0 bases from V and 4 bases from J, with 11 bases between. The CDR3 length is 15 residues. The CDR3 region has the DNA TGTGCCAGCAGCGTAGGCGGGCGGCAATACAATGAGCAGTTCTTC. Translated: CASSVGGRQYNEQFF.

This clone came up a few times. V usage is TRBV15 and J usage is TRBJ2-3; D is unresolved. The CDR3 runs 16 residues. V was cut by 0 bases and J by 0 bases, with 10 bases left in between. Germline V CDR1 and CDR2: LNHNV, YYDKDF (reference sequence). CDR3 bases: TGTGCCACCAGCAGAGACAGGCAATCTAGCACAGATACGCAGTATTTT. Its translation is CATSRDRQSSTDTQYF.

The V gene is TRBV13, the J gene TRBJ2-5; the match to TRBD1 covers 8 bases. CDR3 size: 17 residues. In germline, CDR1 is PRHDT, CDR2 FYEKMQ (reference sequence). V shed 5 bases and J 5 bases; nucleotides not matched to a gene: 16. The CDR3 region has the DNA TGTGCCAGCAGCGCAAGAGGGTCAGGGGGCGCCGGGGAGACCCAGTACTTC. Translating it yields CASSARGSGGAGETQYF. Variable domain in full (rest from reference TRBV13 and TRBJ2-5): AAGVIQSPRHLIKEKRETATLKCYPIPRHDTVYWYQQGPGQDPQFLISFYEKMQSDKGSIPDRFSAQQFSDYHSELNMSSLELGDSALYFCASSARGSGGAGETQYFGPGTRLLVL.